A single TCR beta chain is shown here with its context. Looked up from germline, CDR1 is SGHNT and CDR2 is YYREEE (reference sequence). This CDR3 is built from 16 residues. The germline V and J ends were trimmed by 4 bases and 1 base, with 16 bases remaining between them. These data originate in a study of blood T cell repertoires in COVID-19. Study-level information: Whether acute or convalescent, the COVID-19 samples came from the United States, Italy and Spain.

Authors' data handling: Estimates of nucleated cell counts were drawn from the amplification of reference gene primers. Produced via immunoSEQ multiplex PCR; TCRdb's table is partial and in-frame only. That table supplies the V and J calls and clone size; D and trimming were determined from the DNA. The table lists about 240,000 clones, 85% to 90% of them singletons, with approximately 3.7% in the top ten. Cohorts were determined from participant-reported clinical history. Two negative PCRs, clearance, or symptom resolution were required of recovered Cohort 3 donors. This receptor was taken from a woman aged 25 to 39 who had recovered from COVID-19. V is TRBV5-4 and J is TRBJ2-3; possible D gene TRBD1, 6 bases. Sequenced sample: PBMCs or T cells enriched from blood (not recorded which). Here the CDR3 DNA reads TGTGCCAGCAGCCCTCAGACAGGACGTGGCACAGATACGCAGTATTTT. Residues: CASSPQTGRGTDTQYF.